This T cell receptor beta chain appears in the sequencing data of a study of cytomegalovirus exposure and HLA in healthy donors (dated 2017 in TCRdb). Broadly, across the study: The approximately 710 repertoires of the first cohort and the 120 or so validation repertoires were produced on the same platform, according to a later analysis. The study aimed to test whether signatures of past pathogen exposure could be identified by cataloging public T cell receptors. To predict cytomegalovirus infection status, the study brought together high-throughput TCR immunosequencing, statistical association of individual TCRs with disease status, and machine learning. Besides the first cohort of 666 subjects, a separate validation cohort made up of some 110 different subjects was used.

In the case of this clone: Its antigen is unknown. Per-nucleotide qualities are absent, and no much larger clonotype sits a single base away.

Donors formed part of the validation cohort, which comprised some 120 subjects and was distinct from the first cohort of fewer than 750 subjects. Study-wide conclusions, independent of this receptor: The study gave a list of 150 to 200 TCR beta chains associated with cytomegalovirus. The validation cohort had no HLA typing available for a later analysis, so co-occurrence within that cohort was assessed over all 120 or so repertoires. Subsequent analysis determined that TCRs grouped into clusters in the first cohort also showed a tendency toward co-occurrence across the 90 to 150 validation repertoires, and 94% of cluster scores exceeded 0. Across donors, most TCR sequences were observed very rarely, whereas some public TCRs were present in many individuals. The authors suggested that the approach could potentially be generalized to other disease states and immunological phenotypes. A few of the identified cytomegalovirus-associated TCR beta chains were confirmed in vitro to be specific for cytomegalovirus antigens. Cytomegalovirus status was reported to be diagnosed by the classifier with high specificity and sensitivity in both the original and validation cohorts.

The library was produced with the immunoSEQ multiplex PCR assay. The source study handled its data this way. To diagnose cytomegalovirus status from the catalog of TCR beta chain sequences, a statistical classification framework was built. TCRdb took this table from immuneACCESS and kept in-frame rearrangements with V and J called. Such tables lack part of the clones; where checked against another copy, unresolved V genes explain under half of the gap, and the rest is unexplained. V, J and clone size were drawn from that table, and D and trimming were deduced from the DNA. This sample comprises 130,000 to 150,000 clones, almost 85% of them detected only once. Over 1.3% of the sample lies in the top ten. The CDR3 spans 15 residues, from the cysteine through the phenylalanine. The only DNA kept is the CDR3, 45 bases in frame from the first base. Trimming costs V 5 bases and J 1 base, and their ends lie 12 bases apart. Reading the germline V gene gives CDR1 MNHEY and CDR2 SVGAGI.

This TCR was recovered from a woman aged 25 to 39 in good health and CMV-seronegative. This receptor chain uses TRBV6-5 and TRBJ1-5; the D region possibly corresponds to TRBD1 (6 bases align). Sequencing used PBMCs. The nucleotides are TGTGCCAGCAGTATCACAGGGTTAAGCAATCAGCCCCAGCATTTT. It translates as CASSITGLSNQPQHF.